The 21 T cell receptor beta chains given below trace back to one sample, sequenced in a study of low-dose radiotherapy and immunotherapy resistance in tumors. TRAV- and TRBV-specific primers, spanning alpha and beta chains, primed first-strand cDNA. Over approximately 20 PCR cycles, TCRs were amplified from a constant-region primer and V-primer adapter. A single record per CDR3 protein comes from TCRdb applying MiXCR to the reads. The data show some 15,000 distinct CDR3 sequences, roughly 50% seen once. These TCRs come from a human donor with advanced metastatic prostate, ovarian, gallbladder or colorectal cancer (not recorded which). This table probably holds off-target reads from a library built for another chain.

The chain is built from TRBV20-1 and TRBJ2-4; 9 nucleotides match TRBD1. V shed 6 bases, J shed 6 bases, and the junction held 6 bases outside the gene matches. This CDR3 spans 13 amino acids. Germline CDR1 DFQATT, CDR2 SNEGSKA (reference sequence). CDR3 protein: CSAEPGQGNIQYF. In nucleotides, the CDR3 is TGCAGTGCCGAACCGGGACAGGGAAACATTCAGTACTTC.

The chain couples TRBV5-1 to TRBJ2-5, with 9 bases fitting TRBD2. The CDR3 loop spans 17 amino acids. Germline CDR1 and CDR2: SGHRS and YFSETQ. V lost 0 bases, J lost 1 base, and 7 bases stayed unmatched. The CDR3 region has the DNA TGCGCCAGCAGCTTGGGAAGACTAGCGGCCAGCCAAGAGACCCAGTACTTC. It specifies CASSLGRLAASQETQYF. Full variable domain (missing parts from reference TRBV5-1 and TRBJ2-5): KAGVTQTPRYLIKTRGQQVTLSCSPISGHRSVSWYQQTPGQGLQFLFEYFSETQRNKGNFPGRFSGRQFSNSRSEMNVSTLELGDSALYLCASSLGRLAASQETQYFGPGTRLLVL.

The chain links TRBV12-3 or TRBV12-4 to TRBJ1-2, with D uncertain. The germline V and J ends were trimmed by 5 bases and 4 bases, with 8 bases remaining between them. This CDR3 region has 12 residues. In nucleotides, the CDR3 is TGTGCCAGCAGTGACAAAGGCTATGGCTACACCTTC. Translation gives CASSDKGYGYTF.

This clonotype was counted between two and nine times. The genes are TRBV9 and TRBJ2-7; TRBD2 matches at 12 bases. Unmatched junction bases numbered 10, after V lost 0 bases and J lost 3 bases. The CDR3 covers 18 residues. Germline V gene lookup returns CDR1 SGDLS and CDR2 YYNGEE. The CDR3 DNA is TGTGCCAGCAGCGTAGACAGTGTAGGGACTAGCGGGTACTACGAGCAGTACTTC. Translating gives CASSVDSVGTSGYYEQYF.

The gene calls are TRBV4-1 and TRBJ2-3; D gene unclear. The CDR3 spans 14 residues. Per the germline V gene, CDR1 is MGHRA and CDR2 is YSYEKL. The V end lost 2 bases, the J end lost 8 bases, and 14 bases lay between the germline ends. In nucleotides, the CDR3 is TGCGCCAGCAGCCAAATAGTACCGAAAGGTACGCAGTATTTT. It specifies CASSQIVPKGTQYF.

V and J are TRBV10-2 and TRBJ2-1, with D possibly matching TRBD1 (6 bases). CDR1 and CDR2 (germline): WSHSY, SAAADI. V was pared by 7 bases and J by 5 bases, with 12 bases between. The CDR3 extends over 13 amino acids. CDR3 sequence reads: CASTWGLDNEQFF. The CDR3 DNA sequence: TGCGCCAGCACGTGGGGGCTGGACAATGAGCAGTTCTTC.

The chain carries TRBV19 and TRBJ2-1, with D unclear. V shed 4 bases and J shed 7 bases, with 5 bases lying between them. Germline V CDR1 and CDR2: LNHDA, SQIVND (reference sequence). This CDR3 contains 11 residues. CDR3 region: CASSTLNEQFF. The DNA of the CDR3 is TGTGCCAGTAGTACCCTTAATGAGCAGTTCTTC.

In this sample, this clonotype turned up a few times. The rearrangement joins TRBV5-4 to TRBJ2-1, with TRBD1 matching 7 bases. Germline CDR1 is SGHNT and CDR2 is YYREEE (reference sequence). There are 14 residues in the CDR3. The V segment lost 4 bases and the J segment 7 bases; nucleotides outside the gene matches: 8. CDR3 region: CASSQDRAQNEQFF. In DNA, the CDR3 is TGTGCCAGCAGCCAAGACAGGGCCCAGAATGAGCAGTTCTTC.

CDR3 DNA: TGTGCCAGCAGTTACGGGTCCGCTCATCAGCCCCAGCATTTT. It codes for CASSYGSAHQPQHF. The rearrangement uses TRBV6-5 and TRBJ1-5; D not certain. V gave up 2 bases and J gave up 5 bases, with 10 bases separating them. Germline CDR1 is MNHEY and CDR2 is SVGAGI. This CDR3 spans 14 amino acids.

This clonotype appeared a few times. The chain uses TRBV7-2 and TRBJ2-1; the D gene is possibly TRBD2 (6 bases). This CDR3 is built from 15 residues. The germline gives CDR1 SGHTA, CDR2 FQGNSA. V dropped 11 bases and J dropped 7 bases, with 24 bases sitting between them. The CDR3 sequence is CAGTPPAGIRNEQFF. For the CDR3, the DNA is TGTGCCGGCACCCCGCCGGCGGGGATTCGAAATGAGCAGTTCTTC.

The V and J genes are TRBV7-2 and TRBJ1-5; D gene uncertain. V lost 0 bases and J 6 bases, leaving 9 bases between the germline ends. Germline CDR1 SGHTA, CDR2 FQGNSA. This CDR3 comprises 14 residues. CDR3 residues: CASSLATGGQPQHF. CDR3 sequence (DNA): TGTGCCAGCAGCTTAGCGACGGGTGGTCAGCCCCAGCATTTT. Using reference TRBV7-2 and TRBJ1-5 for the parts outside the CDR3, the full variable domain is GAGVSQSPSNKVTEKGKDVELRCDPISGHTALYWYRQSLGQGLEFLIYFQGNSAPDKSGLPSDRFSAERTGGSVSTLTIQRTQQEDSAVYLCASSLATGGQPQHFGDGTRLSIL.

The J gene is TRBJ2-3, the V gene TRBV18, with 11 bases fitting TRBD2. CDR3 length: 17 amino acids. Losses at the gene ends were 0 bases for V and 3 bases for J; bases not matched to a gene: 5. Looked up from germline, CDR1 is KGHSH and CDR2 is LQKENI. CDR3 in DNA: TGTGCCAGCTCACCACCGGGACTAGCGGAACCAACAGATACGCAGTATTTT. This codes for CASSPPGLAEPTDTQYF.

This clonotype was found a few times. CDR3 sequence: CASSVAPTAQETQYF. The CDR3, as DNA: TGTGCCAGCAGCGTAGCCCCTACGGCCCAAGAGACCCAGTACTTC. The chain carries TRBV9 and TRBJ2-5; no reliable D call. The V and J ends lost 0 bases and 1 base respectively, with 10 bases between them. This CDR3 spans 15 amino acids. Germline lookup yields CDR1 SGDLS and CDR2 YYNGEE.

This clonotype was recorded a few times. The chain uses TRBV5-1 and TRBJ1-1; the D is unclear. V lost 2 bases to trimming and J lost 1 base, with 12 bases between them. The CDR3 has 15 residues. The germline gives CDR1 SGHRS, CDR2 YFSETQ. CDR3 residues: CASSFWGLGNTEAFF. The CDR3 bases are TGCGCCAGCAGCTTTTGGGGATTGGGGAACACTGAAGCTTTCTTT.

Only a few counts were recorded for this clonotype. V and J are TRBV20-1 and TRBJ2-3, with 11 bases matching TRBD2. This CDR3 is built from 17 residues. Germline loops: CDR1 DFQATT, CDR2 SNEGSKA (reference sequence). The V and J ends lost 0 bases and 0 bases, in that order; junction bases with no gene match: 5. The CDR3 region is CSARDPRTSGSTDTQYF. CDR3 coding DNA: TGCAGTGCTAGAGATCCCAGGACTAGCGGGAGCACAGATACGCAGTATTTT.

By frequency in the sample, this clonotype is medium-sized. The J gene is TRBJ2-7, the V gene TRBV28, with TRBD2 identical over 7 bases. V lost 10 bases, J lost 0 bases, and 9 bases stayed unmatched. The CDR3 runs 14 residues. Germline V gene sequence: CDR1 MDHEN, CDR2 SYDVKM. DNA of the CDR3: TGTGCCACCATCGCAGCGGGGCACTCCTACGAGCAGTACTTC. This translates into CATIAAGHSYEQYF.

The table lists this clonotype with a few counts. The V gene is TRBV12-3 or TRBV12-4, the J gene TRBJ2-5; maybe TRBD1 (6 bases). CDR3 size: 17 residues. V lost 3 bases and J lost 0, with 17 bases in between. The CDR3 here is CASSFLAGTHYQETQYF. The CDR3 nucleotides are TGTGCCAGCAGTTTTCTGGCCGGGACACACTACCAAGAGACCCAGTACTTC.

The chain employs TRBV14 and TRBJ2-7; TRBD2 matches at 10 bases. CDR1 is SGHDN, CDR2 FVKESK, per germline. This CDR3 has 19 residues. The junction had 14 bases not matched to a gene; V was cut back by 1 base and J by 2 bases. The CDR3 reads CASSQGATSGPFTAYEQYF. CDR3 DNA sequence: TGTGCCAGCAGCCAAGGAGCGACTAGCGGGCCATTTACAGCCTACGAGCAGTACTTC.

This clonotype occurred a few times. The CDR3 DNA sequence: TGTGCCAGCAGTCCCACTAGCGGGGGCTACGAGCAGTACTTC. It yields the protein CASSPTSGGYEQYF. The chain carries TRBV28 and TRBJ2-7; 11 bases map to TRBD2. CDR1 is MDHEN and CDR2 is SYDVKM in the germline V gene. The CDR3 is made up of 14 amino acids. V dropped 5 bases and J dropped 3; count of bases not matched to a gene: 3.

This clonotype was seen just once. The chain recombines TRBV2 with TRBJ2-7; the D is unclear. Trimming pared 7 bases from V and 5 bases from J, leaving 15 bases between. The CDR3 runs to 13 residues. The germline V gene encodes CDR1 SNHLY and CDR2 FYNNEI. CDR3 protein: CASNGPTRHEQYF. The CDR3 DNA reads TGTGCCAGCAACGGGCCGACGCGGCACGAGCAGTACTTC.

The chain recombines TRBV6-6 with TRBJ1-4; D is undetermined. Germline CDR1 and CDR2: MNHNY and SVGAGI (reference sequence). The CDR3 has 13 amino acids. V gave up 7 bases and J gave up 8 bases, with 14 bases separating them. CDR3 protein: CASTGSSVEKLFF. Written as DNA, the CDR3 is TGTGCCAGCACTGGCAGTTCGGTCGAAAAACTGTTTTTT.